This entry describes one T cell receptor (beta chain). Sequencing used immunoSEQ v3. Sequencing was performed with immunoSEQ multiplex PCR; in TCRdb, only in-frame clones are kept and a portion is missing. The sample lists tens of thousands of clones; under 75% were seen once. Losses at the gene ends were 2 bases for V and 6 bases for J; bases not matched to a gene: 5. CDR1 and CDR2 from the germline V gene are SGHNT and YYREEE (reference sequence). The CDR3 sequence is 14 residues long. This sample was included in a study of TIL therapy for anti-PD-1-resistant metastatic lung cancer. Time point: pre-treatment sample, taken before nivolumab and TIL therapy.

The J gene is TRBJ1-1, the V gene TRBV5-4, with 9 bases identical to TRBD1. Sequencing was performed on blood, taken at baseline. The sequence came from a person aged 25-80 years with non-small cell lung cancer. Here the CDR3 reads CASSLQGAGAEAFF. The CDR3, as DNA: TGTGCCAGCAGCTTACAGGGGGCTGGGGCTGAAGCTTTCTTT.